This is a list of T cell receptor beta chains from one sample in a study of control samples from healthy donors and cancer patients. The table came from immunoSEQ multiplex PCR; TCRdb's copy has only in-frame clones and leaves some out. The sample lists about 150,000 clones; 91% were seen once. Specimen: blood. Receptors were obtained from a woman between 35 and 50 years old in good health. CDR3s include the opening cysteine and the closing phenylalanine or tryptophan. The D gene is left open where the match is weak. Some rows mark clone size as missing; the rest say once, few, many or name a class of expanded clone.

>NA|TRBJ2-7|TRBV11-2|NA
TGTGCCAGCAGCTCCTTAAGAGGAGTGTTAGTGCAGTACTTC
CASSSLRGVLVQYF
>NA|TRBJ2-3|TRBV12-3/TRBV12-4|NA
TGTGCCAGCAGCAGTGATCAGACGCAGTATTTT
CASSSDQTQYF
>NA|TRBJ1-4|TRBV7-2|NA
TGTGCCAGCAGCGGGGGGGGCGGAAGGAATGAAAAACTGTTTTTT
CASSGGGGRNEKLFF
>NA|TRBJ2-7|TRBV6-1|TRBD1
TGTGCCAGCAGTGAATCTAACAGGGGGCCTTACGAGCAGTACTTC
CASSESNRGPYEQYF
>NA|TRBJ2-5|TRBV7-9|NA
TGTGCCAGCAAGCCCGGGGAGACCCAGTACTTC
CASKPGETQYF
>NA|TRBJ1-6|TRBV2|TRBD1
TGTGCCAGCAGTGAAGCGGCAGGGGGCGAAAATTCACCCCTCCACTTT
CASSEAAGGENSPLHF
>NA|TRBJ2-3|TRBV27|NA
TGTGCCAGCAGGTCGGGTCGGTGGGGGCCATCCGGGACAGATACGCAGTATTTT
CASRSGRWGPSGTDTQYF
>NA|TRBJ1-4|TRBV18|NA
TGTGCCAGCCGTGGGGGGCTTAATGAAAAACTGTTTTTT
CASRGGLNEKLFF
>NA|TRBJ1-2|TRBV9|TRBD1
TGTGCCAGCAGCGTAGGGCTTCCAGGACAGGCTTTCTATGGCTACACCTTC
CASSVGLPGQAFYGYTF
>NA|TRBJ1-5|TRBV2|TRBD1
TGTGCCAGCAGGGACGACAGGGGGAATAGCAATCAGCCCCAGCATTTT
CASRDDRGNSNQPQHF
>NA|TRBJ2-7|TRBV3-1/TRBV3-2|NA
TGTGCCAGCAGCCATGGGCAGAGCTCCTACGAGCAGTACTTC
CASSHGQSSYEQYF
>once|TRBJ2-2|TRBV7-2|NA
TGTGCCAGCAGCCATGGGACCCACAACACCGGGGAGCTGTTTTTT
CASSHGTHNTGELFF
>NA|TRBJ1-1|TRBV9|NA
TGTGCCAGCGTGAACGAGAACACTGAAGCTTTCTTT
CASVNENTEAFF
>NA|TRBJ1-2|TRBV5-1|NA
TGCGCCAGCAGCTTCCAGGGTGAGGAGAGCTACACCTTC
CASSFQGEESYTF
>NA|TRBJ1-2|TRBV11-2|NA
TGTGCCAGCAGCAGCCGGGACGTTAACTATGGCTACACCTTC
CASSSRDVNYGYTF
>NA|TRBJ2-2|TRBV7-2|TRBD2
TGTGCCAGCAGCCCCCCTCCGAGACTAGCGTACACCGGGGAGCTGTTTTTT
CASSPPPRLAYTGELFF
>NA|TRBJ2-7|TRBV7-9|TRBD2
TGTGCCAGCAGACAGGGACTAGCGGGGAGCTACGAGCAGTACTTC
CASRQGLAGSYEQYF
>once|TRBJ2-5|TRBV5-6|NA
TGTGCCAGCAGCTCCGGGGGTCAAGAGACCCAGTACTTC
CASSSGGQETQYF
>NA|TRBJ1-5|TRBV6-1|NA
TGTGCCAGCAGTGAAAATCTGGGGCTTCAGCCCCAGCATTTT
CASSENLGLQPQHF
>NA|TRBJ2-7|TRBV7-9|TRBD1
TGTGCCAGCAGCTTAGGCCCAGGGGGCTCCTACGAGCAGTACTTC
CASSLGPGGSYEQYF
>NA|TRBJ2-4|TRBV11-2|NA
TGTGCCAGCAGTAGCACCGTAGGGGCCCTAGCCAAAAACATTCAGTACTTC
CASSSTVGALAKNIQYF
>NA|TRBJ1-5|TRBV6-5|NA
TGTGCCAGCGGGCAGGGGAACAATCAGCCCCAGCATTTT
CASGQGNNQPQHF
>NA|TRBJ1-5|TRBV6-5|NA
TGTGCCAGCCGCCCCTTTAGCAATCAGCCCCAGCATTTT
CASRPFSNQPQHF
>NA|TRBJ1-6|TRBV7-9|NA
TGTGCCGCACGGGGTCCCGATAATTCACCCCTCCACTTT
CAARGPDNSPLHF
>NA|TRBJ2-5|TRBV5-3|TRBD2
TGTGCCAGAAGCTTGGGACTAGCGGGGGGGCCTTCAAAAGAGACCCAGTACTTC
CARSLGLAGGPSKETQYF
>NA|TRBJ1-3|TRBV5-5|TRBD1
TGTGCCAGCAGCTTCCAGGGGGACACCATATATTTT
CASSFQGDTIYF
>NA|TRBJ1-2|TRBV2|NA
TGTGCCACCGCGGGGACAAGATATGGCTACACCTTC
CATAGTRYGYTF
>once|TRBJ2-3|TRBV2|NA
TGTGCCAGCAGTGAAGGGTCAGCGGCCGGCGCGGATACGCAGTATTTT
CASSEGSAAGADTQYF
>NA|TRBJ1-1|TRBV19|TRBD1
TGTGCCAGTAGTAGTGGGGACAGGGGTGGAACTGAAGCTTTCTTT
CASSSGDRGGTEAFF
>NA|TRBJ1-2|TRBV7-9|NA
TGTGCCAGCAGCCCATACGGGACGGCTCCCTATGGCTACACCTTC
CASSPYGTAPYGYTF
>NA|TRBJ2-5|TRBV5-1|TRBD1
TGCGCCAGCAGCCTTGGGACAGGGGGAGAGACCCAGTACTTC
CASSLGTGGETQYF
>NA|TRBJ2-7|TRBV4-1|NA
TGCGCCAGCAGCCAAAGGACAGAAGGCTCCTACGAGCAGTACTTC
CASSQRTEGSYEQYF
>NA|TRBJ1-1|TRBV6-4|NA
TGTGCCAGCAGGGTCGAGGTTGGCACTGAAGCTTTCTTT
CASRVEVGTEAFF
>NA|TRBJ2-5|TRBV19|NA
TGTGCCAGTACCTTGAGGAGGAGTGAGGAGACCCAGTACTTC
CASTLRRSEETQYF
>NA|TRBJ2-5|TRBV3-1/TRBV3-2|NA
TGTGCCAGCAGCCCAGACAGAGTCCAAGAGACCCAGTACTTC
CASSPDRVQETQYF
>NA|TRBJ1-1|TRBV6-1|NA
TGTGCCAGCAGTGAAGGTTTTGGGGGGGTAAGAACTGAAGCTTTCTTT
CASSEGFGGVRTEAFF
>NA|TRBJ1-5|TRBV10-3|NA
TGTGCCACCACTGGACAGATTAATAGCAATCAGCCCCAGCATTTT
CATTGQINSNQPQHF
>NA|TRBJ2-1|TRBV6-5|NA
TGTGCCAGCAGTAACACGGGGGCTTACCACAATGAGCAGTTCTTC
CASSNTGAYHNEQFF
>NA|TRBJ2-5|TRBV20-1|NA
TGCAGTGCTAGTAGCCCGGGAGAGACCCAGTACTTC
CSASSPGETQYF
>NA|TRBJ1-3|TRBV5-1|NA
TGCGCCAGCAGCTTGACCGGGACCACTGGAAACACCATATATTTT
CASSLTGTTGNTIYF
>few|TRBJ2-3|TRBV3-1/TRBV3-2|NA
TGTGCCAGCAGCCAAGGTAGCGCGAACACAGATACGCAGTATTTT
CASSQGSANTDTQYF
>NA|TRBJ1-3|TRBV5-6|NA
TGTGCCATCTTCCGGGGCTCTGGAAACACCATATATTTT
CAIFRGSGNTIYF
>once|TRBJ2-7|TRBV2|TRBD2
TGTGCCAGCAGTTTTACTAGCGGGGGGGAGAGCGAGCAGTACTTC
CASSFTSGGESEQYF
>NA|TRBJ2-7|TRBV7-2|NA
TGTGCCAGCAGCTTAATAGTCCACGAGCAGTACTTC
CASSLIVHEQYF
>NA|TRBJ2-5|TRBV19|TRBD2
TGTGCCAGTAGTTTAGCGGGCGGGGAGACCCAGTACTTC
CASSLAGGETQYF
>NA|TRBJ2-1|TRBV4-1|NA
TGCGCCAGCAGCCAAGGGTACAGCGACAATGAGCAGTTCTTC
CASSQGYSDNEQFF
>NA|TRBJ1-5|TRBV9|NA
TGTGCCAGCAGCGTAAGGGGGGGCCCTTTCAGTCCTCAGCCCCAGCATTTT
CASSVRGGPFSPQPQHF
>NA|TRBJ2-1|TRBV7-9|TRBD2
TGTGCCAGCAGCTTCCCCGGGACTAGCGACTACAATGAGCAGTTCTTC
CASSFPGTSDYNEQFF
>NA|TRBJ2-1|TRBV7-9|TRBD2
TGTGCCAGCAGCTTAGGGACTAGCACCCTCGTTGAGCAGTTCTTC
CASSLGTSTLVEQFF
>NA|TRBJ2-1|TRBV9|TRBD2
TGTGCCAGCAGCCCCCCTAGCGGGGACTCCTACAATGAGCAGTTCTTC
CASSPPSGDSYNEQFF
>NA|TRBJ1-2|TRBV7-3|TRBD1
TGTGCCAGCAGCTCGGGACAGGGGTATGGCTACACCTTC
CASSSGQGYGYTF
>NA|TRBJ2-2|TRBV29-1|NA
TGCAGCACCTACGCTGGGGAGAACACCGGGGAGCTGTTTTTT
CSTYAGENTGELFF
>NA|TRBJ2-5|TRBV15|NA
TGTGCCACCAGCAGAGATGGTCCACGAGAGACCCAGTACTTC
CATSRDGPRETQYF
>NA|TRBJ2-1|TRBV3-1/TRBV3-2|NA
TGTGCCAGCAGCCAAGAATCTCTGGGGGGCAATGAGCAGTTCTTC
CASSQESLGGNEQFF